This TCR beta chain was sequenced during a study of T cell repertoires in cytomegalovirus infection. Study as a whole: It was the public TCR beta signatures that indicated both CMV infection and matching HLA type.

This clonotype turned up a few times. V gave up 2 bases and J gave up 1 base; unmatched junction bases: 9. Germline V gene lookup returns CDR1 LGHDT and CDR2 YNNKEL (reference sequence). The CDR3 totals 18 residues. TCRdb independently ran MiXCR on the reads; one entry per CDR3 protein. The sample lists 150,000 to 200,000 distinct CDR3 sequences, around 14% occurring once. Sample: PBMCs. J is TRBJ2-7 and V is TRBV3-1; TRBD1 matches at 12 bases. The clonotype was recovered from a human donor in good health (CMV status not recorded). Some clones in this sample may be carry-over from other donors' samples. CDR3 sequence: CASSQSRDRGRGSYEQYF. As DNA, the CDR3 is TGTGCCAGCAGCCAAAGCCGGGACAGGGGGCGAGGATCCTACGAGCAGTACTTC.